Included here is one T cell receptor beta chain sequence, with context. The V and J ends lost 2 bases and 6 bases, in that order; junction bases with no gene match: 8. Germline values: CDR1 MDHEN, CDR2 SYDVKM. The CDR3 length is 17 residues. The data stem from a study of cytomegalovirus exposure and HLA in healthy donors. Primers included in the PCR were 60 Vbeta and 13 Jbeta primers. TCRdb's table, derived via immunoSEQ multiplex PCR, lists solely in-frame clones and lacks some. Here the sample spans 50,000 to 60,000 clones, 77% being singletons. This receptor was identified in a woman aged 40 to 50 in good health and CMV-seropositive. V and J are TRBV28 and TRBJ1-4; TRBD1 aligns across 11 bases. The specimen was PBMCs. The CDR3 loop is CASSLGGQGGTYEKLFF. The CDR3 DNA is TGTGCCAGCAGTTTAGGGGGACAGGGGGGGACCTATGAAAAACTGTTTTTT.